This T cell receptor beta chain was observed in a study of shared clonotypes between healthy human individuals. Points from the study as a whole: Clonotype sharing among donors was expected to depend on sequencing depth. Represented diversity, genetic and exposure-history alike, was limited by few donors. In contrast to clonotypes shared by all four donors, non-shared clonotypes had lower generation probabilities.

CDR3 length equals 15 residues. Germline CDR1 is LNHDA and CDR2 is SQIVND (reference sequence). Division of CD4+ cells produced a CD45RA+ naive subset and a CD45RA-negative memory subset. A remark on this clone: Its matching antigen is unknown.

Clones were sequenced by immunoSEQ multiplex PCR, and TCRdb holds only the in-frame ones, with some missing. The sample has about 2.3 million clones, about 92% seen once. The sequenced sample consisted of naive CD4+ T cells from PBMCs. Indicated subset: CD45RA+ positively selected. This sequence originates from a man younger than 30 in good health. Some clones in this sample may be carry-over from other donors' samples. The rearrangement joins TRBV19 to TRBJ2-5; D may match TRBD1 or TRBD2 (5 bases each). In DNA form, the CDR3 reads TGTGTCAGAGAGGGGCAGGGAATGAACCAAGAGACCCAGTACTTC. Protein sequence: CVREGQGMNQETQYF.